Listed below are T cell receptor beta chains from one sample, sequenced in a study of cytomegalovirus exposure and HLA in healthy donors. Sequencing used immunoSEQ multiplex PCR; TCRdb keeps in-frame clones, though not all of them. The sample carries 60,000 to 75,000 clones, around 93% recorded once. The sample comprised PBMCs. The receptors were gathered from a woman between 18 and 30 years old in good health and CMV-seropositive. The CDR3 runs from the conserved cysteine through the conserved F or W.

>TRBJ1-1|TRBV7-2
CASSLAGGGNTEAFF
>TRBJ1-6|TRBV6-6
CASSYSTGGGSPLHF
>TRBJ2-5|TRBV29-1
CSVDVRTSSTFGETQYF
>TRBJ1-4|TRBV2
CATGQGLATNEKLFF
>TRBJ1-2|TRBV14
CASSPFRGIGVGYGYTF
>TRBJ2-3|TRBV7-3
CASSLKPAGITDTQYF
>TRBJ2-1|TRBV27
CASGTSGSTNEQFF
>TRBJ1-1|TRBV5-1
CASSLAGRLPNTEAFF
>TRBJ1-2|TRBV5-1
CASSLDGLPNYGYTF
>TRBJ2-7|TRBV21-1
CASSSPPRFYEQYF
>TRBJ2-3|TRBV9
CASTPGTGFRDTQYF
>TRBJ2-1|TRBV2
CASSEARGRGRNEQFF
>TRBJ1-2|TRBV13
CASKETGSKRGYTF
>TRBJ1-4|TRBV28
CASSPPGGLHEKLFF
>TRBJ1-1|TRBV6-5
CATHRSGEAFF
>TRBJ2-3|TRBV7-2
CASSLGRGRDTQYF
>TRBJ1-2|TRBV29-1
CSVEKGANYGYTF
>TRBJ1-2|TRBV7-9
CASSSGGYGYTF
>TRBJ1-6|TRBV28
CASRIQGSSPLHF
>TRBJ1-5|TRBV27
CASSLSRVGQPQHF
>TRBJ1-4|TRBV27
CASSLNRATNEKLFF
>TRBJ2-5|TRBV4-2
CASSQDWAAGETQYF
>TRBJ2-1|TRBV25-1
CASSEVEQVYNEQFF
>TRBJ1-6|TRBV27
CASSLTPTGGRSPLHF
>TRBJ1-5|TRBV7-2
CASSSSGQPQHF
>TRBJ2-7|TRBV9
CASSDSGGASEQYF
>TRBJ1-4|TRBV5-1
CASRQGATNEKLFF
>TRBJ2-3|TRBV27
CASSLTTNTPTDTQYF
>TRBJ1-5|TRBV19
CASSISPGTGPQHF
>TRBJ1-1|TRBV28
CASRPTGGGMNTEAFF
>TRBJ2-6|TRBV28
CASNRGSGANVLTF
>TRBJ2-7|TRBV7-2
CASSFPGLREQYF
>TRBJ2-7|TRBV10-3
CAISDPGLAYEQYF
>TRBJ2-3|TRBV10-3
CAISGGLAGGRDTQYF
>TRBJ2-7|TRBV6-5
CASSYLAGPPYEQYF
>TRBJ1-4|TRBV4-1
CASSQGTGGAGEKLFF
>TRBJ1-1|TRBV5-1
CASSLSTSNTEAFF
>TRBJ2-7|TRBV7-6
CASSQGQGGSYEQYF
>TRBJ1-2|TRBV7-8
CASSDSGGYGYTF